This TCR beta chain was found in a study of T cells generated in artificial thymic organoids (dated by TCRdb to about 2017). Regarding the research as a whole: In some experiments, thymic T cells were further FACS-purified to deplete CD4 immature single positive or double positive precursors. The displayed repertoire sequencing data were described as being representative of three independent experiments. The study compared TCR alpha and beta CDR3 repertoires of CD8 single positive T cells derived from in vitro artificial thymic organoids with the repertoires of thymic and peripheral blood naive CD8 T cells. What the research found in general, with its limitations: CD8 single positive T cells derived from organoids showed physiological TCR clonotype diversity comparable to the diversity seen in thymic and blood naive CD8 T cells.

Based on its abundance in the sample, this clonotype is medium-sized (0.01 to 0.1%). The specificity of this receptor is unknown. Qualities for individual bases were not recorded, and no much larger clone is one base off. Primary CD8+ T cells were enriched by magnetic beads using the Miltenyi CD8+ T cell Isolation Kit. Organoid and thymic CD3+TCRalphabeta+CD8 single positive T cells were FACS sorted before RNA extraction. Total RNA was purified from about 40,000 to 200,000 sorted cells per sample with the RNeasy Micro kit, and quality checked on an Agilent RNA 6000 Nano chip. Thymic fragments were dissected, disrupted by pipetting and filtered through a 70 um strainer so that thymocytes were released. Separate semi-nested PCR amplifications were run for the TCRalpha and TCRbeta libraries, using Advantage 2 and reverse primers located in the TRAC or TRBC constant regions. First-strand cDNA synthesis used between roughly 3 and 550 ng of total RNA. TCR cDNA libraries were made by 5'-RACE with the SMARTer PCR cDNA Synthesis kit, using a poly-dT primer for first-strand synthesis. Sample-specific 5-nucleotide barcodes were carried by the semi-nested constant-region reverse primers, and the resulting products were cleaned using the Zymo DNA Clean and Concentrator-5 kit. As many as ten barcoded samples were combined into a pool, ligated to Illumina adaptors, and sequenced on an Illumina MiSeq as 2 x 150 bp paired-end reads. Under the source paper's analysis protocol: Demultiplexed reads were aligned using BLAT against a custom library containing all human TRAV, TRAJ, TRBV, TRBD and TRBJ combinations from IMGT. The best BLAT hits were picked using pslCDnaFilter (-maxAligns=1, -ignoreIntrons), and custom Perl scripts were used to calculate clonotype frequencies. TCRdb reprocessing: public reads trimmed at Q25 with fastp, clones called with MiXCR, in-frame beta chains kept. Each CDR3 protein appears once, grouped with its most common genes and DNA. What appears here as the V and J calls and clone size reflects TCRdb's work, not the paper's. The sample records more than 8,000 distinct CDR3 sequences, about 17% of which are singletons. 1.4% to 1.5% of the sample is in the top ten clones.

Trimming takes 6 bases from V and 2 bases from J, and the germline ends sit 19 bases apart. The CDR3 numbers 16 residues from cysteine through phenylalanine. Just CDR3 DNA is preserved here, 48 bases in frame from base 1. Taken from the germline V gene, the CDR1 and CDR2 loops are MNHEY and SVGEGT. Sequenced input: naive CD8+ T cells from the thymus. The sample's cell subset or site, from its label and the paper: CD3+TCRalphabeta+CD8SP T cells; for blood, CD45RO-CCR7+ naive CD8+ T cells. The TCR originated in a human donor who gave cord blood stem cells for thymic organoid culture, a cardiac surgery patient who gave postnatal thymus, or a blood donor (not recorded which). In this chain, TRBV6-2 or TRBV6-3 is recombined with TRBJ2-5; the D gene is tentatively TRBD1 or TRBD2, each matching 5 bases. This receptor has the CDR3 CASSLGRGRLQETQYF. The base sequence is TGTGCCAGCAGCCTCGGCCGGGGCAGACTTCAAGAGACCCAGTACTTC.